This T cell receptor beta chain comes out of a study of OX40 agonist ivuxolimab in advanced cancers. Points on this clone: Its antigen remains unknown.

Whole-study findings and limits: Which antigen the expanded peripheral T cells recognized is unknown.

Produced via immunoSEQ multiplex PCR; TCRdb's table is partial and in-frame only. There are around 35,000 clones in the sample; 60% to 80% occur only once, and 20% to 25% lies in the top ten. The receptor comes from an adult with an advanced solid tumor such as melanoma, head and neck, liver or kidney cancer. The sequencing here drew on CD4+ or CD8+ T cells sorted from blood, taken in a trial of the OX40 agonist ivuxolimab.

CDR3 nucleotides: TGTGCCAGCAGCCTCGCCGGGACTTCCAACTATGGCTACACCTTC. As protein: CASSLAGTSNYGYTF. This chain links TRBV7-6 with TRBJ1-2; TRBD1 is a possible D gene (5 bases). The V end lost 5 bases, the J end lost 2 bases, and 15 bases lay between the germline ends. CDR3 length equals 15 residues. From germline, CDR1 is SGHVS and CDR2 FNYEAQ.